This T cell receptor (beta chain) was found in a study of vaccination and CD4 T cells after COVID-19. Details on this clonotype: The target antigen is unknown.

With the Oncomine TCR Beta short-read assay, DNA from cultured CD4+ T cells was sequenced. Via MiXCR, TCRdb re-called the PCR reads, giving one row per CDR3 protein. The data contain thousands of distinct CDR3 sequences, roughly 63% of them singletons. Specified treatment: approximately 10-day PBMC culture with coronavirus spike peptide pools or control peptides (ViraFEST assay). This receptor was taken from a human donor who had recovered from COVID-19. Source material: CD4+ T cells from blood, cultured in vitro.

CDR3 in amino acids: CASSLIRTGGRYGYTF. CDR3 sequence (DNA): TGTGCCAGCAGCTTAATTAGGACAGGGGGCCGCTATGGCTACACCTTC. The chain uses TRBV11-2 and TRBJ1-2; 11 bases are shared with TRBD1. The germline V gene encodes CDR1 SGHAT and CDR2 FQNNGV. The CDR3 is 16 residues long. With V trimmed by 2 bases and J by 4 bases, 6 bases remained unmatched.